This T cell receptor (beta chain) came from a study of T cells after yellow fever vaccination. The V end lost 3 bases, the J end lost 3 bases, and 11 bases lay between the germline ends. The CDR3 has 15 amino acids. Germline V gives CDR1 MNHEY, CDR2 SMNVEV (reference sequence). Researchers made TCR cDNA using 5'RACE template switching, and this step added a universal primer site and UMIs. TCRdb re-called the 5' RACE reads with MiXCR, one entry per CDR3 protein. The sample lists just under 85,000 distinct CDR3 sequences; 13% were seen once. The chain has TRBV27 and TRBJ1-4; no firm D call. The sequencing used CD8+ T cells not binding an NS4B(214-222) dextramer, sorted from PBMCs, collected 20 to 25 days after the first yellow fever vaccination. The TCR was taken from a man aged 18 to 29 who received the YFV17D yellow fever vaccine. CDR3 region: CASSFFKGANEKLFF. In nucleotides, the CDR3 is TGTGCCAGCAGTTTTTTCAAGGGCGCTAATGAAAAACTGTTTTTT. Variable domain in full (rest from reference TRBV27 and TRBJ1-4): EAQVTQNPRYLITVTGKKLTVTCSQNMNHEYMSWYRQDPGLGLRQIYYSMNVEVTDKGDVPEGYKVSRKEKRNFPLILESPSPNQTSLYFCASSFFKGANEKLFFGSGTQLSVL.